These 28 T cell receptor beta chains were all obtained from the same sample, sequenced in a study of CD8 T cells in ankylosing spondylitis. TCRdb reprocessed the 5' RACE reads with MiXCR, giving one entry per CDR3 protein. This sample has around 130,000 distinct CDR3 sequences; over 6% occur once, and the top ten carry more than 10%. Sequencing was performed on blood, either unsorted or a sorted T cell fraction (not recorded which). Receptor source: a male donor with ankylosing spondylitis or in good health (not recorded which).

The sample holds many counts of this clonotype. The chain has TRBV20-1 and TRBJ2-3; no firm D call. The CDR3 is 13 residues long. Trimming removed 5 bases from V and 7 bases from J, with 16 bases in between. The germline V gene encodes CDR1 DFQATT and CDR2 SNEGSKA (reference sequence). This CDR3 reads CSAPTPGVNTQYF. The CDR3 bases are TGCAGTGCTCCCACCCCGGGTGTGAATACGCAGTATTTT.

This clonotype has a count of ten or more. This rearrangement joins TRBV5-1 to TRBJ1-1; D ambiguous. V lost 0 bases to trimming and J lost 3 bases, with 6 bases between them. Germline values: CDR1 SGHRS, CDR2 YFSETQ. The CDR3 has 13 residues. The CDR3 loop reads CASSLGADTEAFF. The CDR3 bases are TGCGCCAGCAGCTTGGGGGCAGACACTGAAGCTTTCTTT.

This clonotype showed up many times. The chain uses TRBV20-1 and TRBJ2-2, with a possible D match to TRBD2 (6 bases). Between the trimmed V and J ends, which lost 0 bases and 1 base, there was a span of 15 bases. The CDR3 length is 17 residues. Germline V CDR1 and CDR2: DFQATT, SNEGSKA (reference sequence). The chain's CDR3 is CSARDNRGLVNTGELFF. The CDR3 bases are TGCAGTGCTAGAGACAACCGGGGACTGGTGAACACCGGGGAGCTGTTTTTT.

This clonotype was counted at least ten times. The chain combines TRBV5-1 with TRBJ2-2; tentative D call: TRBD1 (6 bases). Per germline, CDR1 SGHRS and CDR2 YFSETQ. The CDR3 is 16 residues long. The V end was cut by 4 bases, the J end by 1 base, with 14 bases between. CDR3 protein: CASSPRGTGNTGELFF. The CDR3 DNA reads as TGCGCCAGCAGCCCAAGGGGGACGGGGAACACCGGGGAGCTGTTTTTT.

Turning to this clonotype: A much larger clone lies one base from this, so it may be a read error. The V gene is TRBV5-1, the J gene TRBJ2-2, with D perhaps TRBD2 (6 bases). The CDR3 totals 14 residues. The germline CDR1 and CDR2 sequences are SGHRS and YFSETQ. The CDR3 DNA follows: TGCGCCAGCAGCCTGACTACGGGAGCCGGGGAGCTGTATTTT. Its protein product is CASSLTTGAGELYF.

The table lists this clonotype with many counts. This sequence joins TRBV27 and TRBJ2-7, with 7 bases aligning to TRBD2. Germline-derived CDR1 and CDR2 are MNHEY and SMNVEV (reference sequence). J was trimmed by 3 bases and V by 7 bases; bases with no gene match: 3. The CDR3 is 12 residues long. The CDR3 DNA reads TGTGCCAGCATTGGGGGGGGCTACGAGCAGTACTTC. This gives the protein CASIGGGYEQYF.

In DNA form, the CDR3 reads TGCAGTGCTAGGGCCCCACTAGCGGGGGTTGCCAAAAACATTCAGTACTTC. This sequence encodes CSARAPLAGVAKNIQYF. The chain joins TRBV20-1 to TRBJ2-4; 11 bases match TRBD2. The CDR3 totals 17 residues. Germline V CDR1 and CDR2: DFQATT, SNEGSKA (reference sequence). V trimming: 3 bases; J trimming: 1 base; junction bases outside the gene matches: 8.

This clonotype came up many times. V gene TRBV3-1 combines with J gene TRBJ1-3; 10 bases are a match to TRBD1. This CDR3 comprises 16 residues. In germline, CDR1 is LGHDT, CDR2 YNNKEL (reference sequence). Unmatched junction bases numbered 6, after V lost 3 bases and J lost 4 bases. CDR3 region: CASSHRDRGAGNTIYF. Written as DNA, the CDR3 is TGTGCCAGCAGCCACCGGGACAGGGGCGCGGGAAACACCATATATTTT.

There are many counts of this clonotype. The CDR3 reads CASSQSQVIQETQYF. In DNA form, the CDR3 reads TGTGCCAGCAGCCAAAGCCAGGTCATCCAAGAGACCCAGTACTTC. V usage is TRBV12-3 or TRBV12-4 and J usage is TRBJ2-5; D remains unclear. V was shortened by 6 bases and J by 1 base, with 15 bases between the two germline ends. This CDR3 contains 15 residues.

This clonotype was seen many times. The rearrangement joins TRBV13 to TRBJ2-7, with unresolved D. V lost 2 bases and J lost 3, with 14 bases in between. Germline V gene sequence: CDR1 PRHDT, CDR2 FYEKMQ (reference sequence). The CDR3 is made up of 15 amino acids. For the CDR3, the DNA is TGTGCCAGCAGCTTACGCCATACTATCGGCTACGAGCAGTACTTC. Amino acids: CASSLRHTIGYEQYF.

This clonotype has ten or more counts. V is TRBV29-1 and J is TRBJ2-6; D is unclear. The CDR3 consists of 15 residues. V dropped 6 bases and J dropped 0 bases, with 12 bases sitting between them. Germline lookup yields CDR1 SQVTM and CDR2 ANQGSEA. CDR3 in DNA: TGCAGCGTGATGCAACAAGACTCTGGGGCCAACGTCCTGACTTTC. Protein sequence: CSVMQQDSGANVLTF. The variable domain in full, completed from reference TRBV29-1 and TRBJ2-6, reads SAVISQKPSRDICQRGTSLTIQCQVDSQVTMMFWYRQQPGQSLTLIATANQGSEATYESGFVIDKFPISRPNLTFSTLTVSNMSPEDSSIYLCSVMQQDSGANVLTFGAGSRLTVL.

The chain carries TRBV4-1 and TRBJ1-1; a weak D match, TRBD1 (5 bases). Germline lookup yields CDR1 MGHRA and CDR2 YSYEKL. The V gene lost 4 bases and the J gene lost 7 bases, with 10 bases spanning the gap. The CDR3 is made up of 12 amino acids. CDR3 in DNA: TGCGCCAGCAGCCTCAGGGAGAATGAAGCTTTCTTT. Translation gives CASSLRENEAFF.

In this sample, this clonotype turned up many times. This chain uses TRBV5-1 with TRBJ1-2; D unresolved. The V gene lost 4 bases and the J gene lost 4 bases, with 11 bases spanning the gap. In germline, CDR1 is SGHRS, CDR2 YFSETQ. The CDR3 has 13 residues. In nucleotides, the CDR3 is TGCGCCAGCAGCGGAGGACGGCTCTATGGCTACACCTTC. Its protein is CASSGGRLYGYTF.

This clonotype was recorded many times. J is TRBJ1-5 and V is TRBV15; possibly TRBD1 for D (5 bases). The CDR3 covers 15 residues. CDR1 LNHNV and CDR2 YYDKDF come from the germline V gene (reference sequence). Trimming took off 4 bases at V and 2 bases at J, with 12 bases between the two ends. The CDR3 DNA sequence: TGTGCCACCAGCAATGGGGGAGGTGGCAATCAGCCCCAGCATTTT. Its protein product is CATSNGGGGNQPQHF.

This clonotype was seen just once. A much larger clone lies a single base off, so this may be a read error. CDR3 amino acids: CSAGGGWGRNRGNRPQHF. Here the CDR3 DNA reads TGCAGTGCTGGGGGAGGGTGGGGTCGGAACCGGGGAAATCGGCCCCAGCATTTT. The chain links TRBV20-1 to TRBJ1-5; weak D call: TRBD1 (5 bases). Germline CDR1 DFQATT, CDR2 SNEGSKA (reference sequence). The CDR3 runs 18 residues.

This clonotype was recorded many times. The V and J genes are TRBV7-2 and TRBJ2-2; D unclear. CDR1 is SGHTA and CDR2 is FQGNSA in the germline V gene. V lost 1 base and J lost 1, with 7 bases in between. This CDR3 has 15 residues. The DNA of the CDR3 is TGTGCCAGCAGCTTAGTTTGGGGGAACACCGGGGAGCTGTTTTTT. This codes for CASSLVWGNTGELFF.

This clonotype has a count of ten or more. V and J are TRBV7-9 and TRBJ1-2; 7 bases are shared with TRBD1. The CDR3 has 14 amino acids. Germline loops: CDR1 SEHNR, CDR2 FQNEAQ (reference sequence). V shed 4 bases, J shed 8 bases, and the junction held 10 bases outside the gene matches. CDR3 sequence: CASSSDREGWGYTF. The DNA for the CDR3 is TGTGCCAGCAGCTCTGACAGGGAAGGATGGGGCTACACCTTC.

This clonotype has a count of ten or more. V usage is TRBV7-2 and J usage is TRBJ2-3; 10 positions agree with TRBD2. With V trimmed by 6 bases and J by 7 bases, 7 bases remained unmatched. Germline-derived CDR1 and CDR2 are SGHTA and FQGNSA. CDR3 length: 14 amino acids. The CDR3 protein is CASSSSSGRNTQYF. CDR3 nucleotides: TGTGCCAGCAGTTCCTCTAGCGGGAGAAATACGCAGTATTTT.

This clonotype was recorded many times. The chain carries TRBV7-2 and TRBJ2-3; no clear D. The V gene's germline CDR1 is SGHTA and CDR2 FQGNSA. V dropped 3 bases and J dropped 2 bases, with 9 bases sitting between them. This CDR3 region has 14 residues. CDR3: CASSFSSPTDTQYF. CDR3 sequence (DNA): TGTGCCAGCAGCTTCAGCTCTCCCACAGATACGCAGTATTTT.

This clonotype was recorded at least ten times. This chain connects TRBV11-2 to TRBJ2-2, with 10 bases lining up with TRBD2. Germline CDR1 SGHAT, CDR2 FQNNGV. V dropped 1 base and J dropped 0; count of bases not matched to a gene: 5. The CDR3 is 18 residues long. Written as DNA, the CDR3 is TGTGCCAGCAGCTTAGTAGTAGCGGGGGGCTCGAACACCGGGGAGCTGTTTTTT. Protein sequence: CASSLVVAGGSNTGELFF.

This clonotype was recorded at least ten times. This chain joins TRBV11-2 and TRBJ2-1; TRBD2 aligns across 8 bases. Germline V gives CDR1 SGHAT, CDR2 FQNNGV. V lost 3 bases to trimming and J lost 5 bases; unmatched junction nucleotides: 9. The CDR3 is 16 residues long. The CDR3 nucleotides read TGTGCCAGCAGCTTTAGTGTTACTAGCGGACACAATGAGCAGTTCTTC. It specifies CASSFSVTSGHNEQFF.

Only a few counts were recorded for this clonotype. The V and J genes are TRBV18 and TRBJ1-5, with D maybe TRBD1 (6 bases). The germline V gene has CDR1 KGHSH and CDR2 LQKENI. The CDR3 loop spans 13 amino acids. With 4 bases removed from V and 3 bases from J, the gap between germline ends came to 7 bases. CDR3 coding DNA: TGTGCCAGCTCACGGGACAACAATCAGCCCCAGCATTTT. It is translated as CASSRDNNQPQHF.

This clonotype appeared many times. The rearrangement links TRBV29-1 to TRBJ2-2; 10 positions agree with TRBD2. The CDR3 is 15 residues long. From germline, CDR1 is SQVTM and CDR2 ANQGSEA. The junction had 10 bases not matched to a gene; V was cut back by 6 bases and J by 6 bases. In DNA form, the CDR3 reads TGCAGCGTCAACGGGGTAGCGGGAGGATCCGGGGAGCTGTTTTTT. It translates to CSVNGVAGGSGELFF.

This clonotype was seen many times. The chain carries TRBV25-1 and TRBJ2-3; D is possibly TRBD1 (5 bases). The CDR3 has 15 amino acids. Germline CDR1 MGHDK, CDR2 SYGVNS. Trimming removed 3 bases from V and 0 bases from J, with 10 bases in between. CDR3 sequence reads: CASSDRGQSTDTQYF. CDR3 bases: TGTGCCAGCAGTGATAGGGGTCAGAGCACAGATACGCAGTATTTT.

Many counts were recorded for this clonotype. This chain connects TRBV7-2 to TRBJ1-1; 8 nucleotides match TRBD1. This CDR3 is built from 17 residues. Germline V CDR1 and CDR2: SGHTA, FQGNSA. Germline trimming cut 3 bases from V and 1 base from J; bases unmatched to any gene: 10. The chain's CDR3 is CASSFESRQGTNTEAFF. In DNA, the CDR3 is TGTGCCAGCAGCTTCGAGTCCAGACAGGGGACGAACACTGAAGCTTTCTTT.

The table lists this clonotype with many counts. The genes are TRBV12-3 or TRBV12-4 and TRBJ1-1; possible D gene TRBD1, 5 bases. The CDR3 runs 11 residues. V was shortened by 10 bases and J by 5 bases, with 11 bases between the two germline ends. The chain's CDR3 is CANQTGTEAFF. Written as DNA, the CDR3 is TGTGCCAACCAAACAGGAACTGAAGCTTTCTTT.

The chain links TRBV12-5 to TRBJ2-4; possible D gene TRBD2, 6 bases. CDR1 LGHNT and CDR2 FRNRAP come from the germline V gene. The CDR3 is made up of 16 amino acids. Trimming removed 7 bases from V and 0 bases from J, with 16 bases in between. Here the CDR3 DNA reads TGTGCTAGTGTGGGGGGAGCGATGGGAGCCAAAAACATTCAGTACTTC. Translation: CASVGGAMGAKNIQYF.

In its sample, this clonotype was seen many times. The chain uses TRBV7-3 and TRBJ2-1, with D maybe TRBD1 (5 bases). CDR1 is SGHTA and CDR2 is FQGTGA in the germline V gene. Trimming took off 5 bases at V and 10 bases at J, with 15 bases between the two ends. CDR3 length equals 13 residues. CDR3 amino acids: CASSKAGYEEQFF. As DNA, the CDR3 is TGTGCCAGCAGCAAAGCAGGGTACGAGGAGCAGTTCTTC.